The clone carrying this T cell receptor (beta chain) was observed at least ten times. What it binds is not known. Arm-PCR of CDR3 regions and iRepertoire HTBI primers were used to build TCR beta libraries. Each CDR3 protein gets one entry after TCRdb re-called the multiplex PCR reads with MiXCR. The sample consists of 350,000 to 450,000 distinct CDR3 sequences, about 15% of them appearing once. The CDR3 is 15 residues long. Germline V gene data show CDR1 as SGHRS and CDR2 as YFSETQ. Time point indicated: newly diagnosed GD, antithyroid drugs for less than 3 months. From RNA extracted from PBMCs, the TCR library was made. This entry is derived from a study of regulatory T cells in long-lasting Graves disease. Study-level background: Antithyroid drug exposure in newly diagnosed Graves' patients had lasted under 3 months.

General study findings and limits: There were preferences for TRBV28, TRBJ1-2 and TRBJ2-5 in persistent disease.

The sample also formed part of further work on T cells in Graves' hyperthyroidism and ophthalmopathy. That source adds: A first-round RT-PCR of the TCR CDR3 used the HTBI primer set. Ophthalmopathy cases were set apart from stable hyperthyroidism by a 13 V-J model.

Sample: peripheral blood mononuclear cells (PBMCs), taken at new diagnosis, from a patient treated with antithyroid drugs. V and J are TRBV5-1 and TRBJ2-2; 12 nucleotides match TRBD2. The TCR originated in a woman aged 25 to 39 with Graves disease. This chain's CDR3 is CALAGGPTYTGELFF. CDR3 DNA: TGCGCTCTAGCGGGAGGGCCAACGTACACCGGGGAGCTGTTTTTT.